A single sample is the source of the 10 T cell receptor beta chains below, sequenced in a study of shared clonotypes between healthy human individuals. In the naive CD8 group, cells lacked CD45RO and were positively selected for CCR7, so terminally differentiated effector memory CD45RA+ cells were left out. Assay: immunoSEQ multiplex PCR; the TCRdb copy retains only in-frame clones and omits some. The table shows over 2 million clones, with less than 95% occurring only once. Sequencing was performed on naive CD8+ T cells sorted from blood. The receptors here all came from a young man in good health.

As concerns this clone: The sample holds other DNA sequences that translate to the same CDR3. The rearrangement uses TRBV4-1 and TRBJ2-7; D is unclear. V was clipped by 1 base and J by 1 base, with 5 bases between them. Germline lookup yields CDR1 MGHRA and CDR2 YSYEKL. This CDR3 has 13 amino acids. CDR3 amino acids: CASSQAVSYEQYF. CDR3 DNA: TGCGCCAGCAGCCAAGCAGTATCCTACGAGCAGTACTTC.

The CDR3 DNA follows: TGCGCCAGCAGCTTGGTACAGCTACGGTACACCGGGGAGCTGTTTTTT. Residues: CASSLVQLRYTGELFF. This chain connects TRBV5-1 to TRBJ2-2; D gene ambiguous. The V gene's germline CDR1 is SGHRS and CDR2 YFSETQ. The V and J ends lost 0 bases and 3 bases respectively, with 12 bases between them. The CDR3 runs to 16 residues.

The chain has TRBV10-2 and TRBJ1-3, with 7 bases matching TRBD1. This CDR3 has 14 residues. The germline V gene has CDR1 WSHSY and CDR2 SAAADI. V lost 3 bases to trimming and J lost 3 bases; unmatched junction nucleotides: 2. The CDR3 DNA reads as TGCGCCAGCAGTGAAAGGGGGCTTGGAAACACCATATATTTT. Translation: CASSERGLGNTIYF.

Notes on this clone: Other DNA sequences in this specimen translate into the identical CDR3. The V call is TRBV7-9, the J call TRBJ2-7; 10 nucleotides match TRBD1. J gave up 0 bases and V 3 bases, and 2 bases lay outside the gene matches. The CDR3 loop spans 15 amino acids. Germline V lookup: CDR1 SEHNR, CDR2 FQNEAQ (reference sequence). This chain's CDR3 is CASSLGQGSSYEQYF. In nucleotides, the CDR3 is TGTGCCAGCAGCTTGGGACAGGGGTCCTCCTACGAGCAGTACTTC.

The J gene is TRBJ1-6, the V gene TRBV19; D ambiguous. The CDR3 runs 14 residues. V lost 6 bases and J lost 1, with 7 bases in between. CDR1 is LNHDA, CDR2 SQIVND, per germline (reference sequence). The CDR3 is CASSPRSYNSPLHF. The CDR3 DNA reads TGTGCCAGTAGCCCGAGGTCCTATAATTCACCCCTCCACTTT.

The CDR3 DNA follows: TGTGCCAGCCGACGGGACAGGGATCGGGAGCAGTACTTC. Its protein product is CASRRDRDREQYF. The chain employs TRBV6-1 and TRBJ2-7, with TRBD1 identical over 9 bases. The CDR3 sequence is 13 residues long. Germline assignment: CDR1 MNHNS and CDR2 SASEGT. The V gene end was trimmed by 8 bases and the J gene end by 7 bases; junction bases not matched to a gene: 9.

V gene TRBV19 combines with J gene TRBJ2-1, with D possibly being TRBD1 (6 bases). CDR1 LNHDA and CDR2 SQIVND come from the germline V gene (reference sequence). This CDR3 spans 12 amino acids. V dropped 10 bases and J dropped 5 bases, with 12 bases sitting between them. Here the CDR3 DNA reads TGTGCCACTAAGACAGGTAACAATGAGCAGTTCTTC. Translation gives CATKTGNNEQFF.

The chain joins TRBV28 to TRBJ2-3; 10 bases align to TRBD2. The CDR3 is made up of 17 amino acids. Germline loops: CDR1 MDHEN, CDR2 SYDVKM. J was trimmed by 2 bases and V by 5 bases; bases with no gene match: 10. Here the CDR3 DNA reads TGTGCCAGCAGTGTCCCAACTAGCGGGGCGTACACAGATACGCAGTATTTT. Amino acids: CASSVPTSGAYTDTQYF.

About this clone: This specimen includes other DNA sequences encoding the same CDR3. The chain links TRBV27 to TRBJ2-6; 8 bases are shared with TRBD2. V shed 0 bases and J 2 bases; nucleotides not matched to a gene: 0. CDR1 MNHEY and CDR2 SMNVEV come from the germline V gene (reference sequence). The CDR3 is made up of 16 amino acids. CDR3 nucleotide sequence: TGTGCCAGCAGTTTATCAGCGGGGGCTGGGGCCAACGTCCTGACTTTC. It specifies CASSLSAGAGANVLTF.

This clone was seen only once. This chain uses TRBV19 with TRBJ1-1; no reliable D call. V shed 6 bases and J shed 5 bases, with 7 bases lying between them. In germline, CDR1 is LNHDA, CDR2 SQIVND (reference sequence). The CDR3 is 11 residues long. Here the CDR3 DNA reads TGTGCCAGTAGAATGGGGACTGAAGCTTTCTTT. It is translated as CASRMGTEAFF.